Below, 7 T cell receptor beta chains from the same sample are listed, as sequenced in a study of blood T cell repertoires in COVID-19. TCRdb's table, derived via immunoSEQ multiplex PCR, lists solely in-frame clones and lacks some. Of under 300,000 clones listed, more than 65% are singletons. The specimen sequenced was peripheral blood. These receptors all come from a woman aged 40 to 50 with active or convalescent COVID-19.

The chain has TRBV5-8 and TRBJ2-1; no clear D gene. Germline loops: CDR1 SGHTS, CDR2 YDEGEE. This CDR3 region has 11 residues. V was cut by 3 bases and J by 4 bases, with 2 bases left in between. The CDR3 is CASSSYNEQFF. As DNA, the CDR3 is TGTGCCAGCAGCTCTTACAATGAGCAGTTCTTC.

This clone was seen only a few times. The chain is built from TRBV7-9 and TRBJ2-2; D is possibly TRBD1 (5 bases). CDR1 SEHNR and CDR2 FQNEAQ come from the germline V gene (reference sequence). Trimming took off 5 bases at V and 5 bases at J, with 12 bases between the two ends. The CDR3 covers 14 residues. The CDR3 DNA follows: TGTGCCAGCAGCCAAGGGGTGGGAACCGGGGAGCTGTTTTTT. Its translation is CASSQGVGTGELFF.

The V and J genes are TRBV5-1 and TRBJ2-3, with 9 bases fitting TRBD2. Trimming removed 0 bases from V and 3 bases from J; junction bases left unmatched: 5. CDR1 SGHRS and CDR2 YFSETQ come from the germline V gene. The CDR3 is made up of 16 amino acids. The CDR3 is CASSLGLAAKTDTQYF. The CDR3 region has the DNA TGCGCCAGCAGCTTGGGACTAGCGGCGAAGACAGATACGCAGTATTTT. Together with reference TRBV5-1 and TRBJ2-3, the CDR3 gives the full variable domain: KAGVTQTPRYLIKTRGQQVTLSCSPISGHRSVSWYQQTPGQGLQFLFEYFSETQRNKGNFPGRFSGRQFSNSRSEMNVSTLELGDSALYLCASSLGLAAKTDTQYFGPGTRLTVL.

The V call is TRBV9, the J call TRBJ1-4; 7 nucleotides line up with TRBD1. The CDR3 spans 15 residues. Trimming took 3 bases from V and 2 from J; bases not matched to a gene: 4. The germline V gene encodes CDR1 SGDLS and CDR2 YYNGEE. CDR3 in DNA: TGTGCCAGCAGCGGTGAGGGACAGACTAATGAAAAACTGTTTTTT. This gives the protein CASSGEGQTNEKLFF. Drawing the rest from reference TRBV9 and TRBJ1-4, the complete variable domain is DSGVTQTPKHLITATGQRVTLRCSPRSGDLSVYWYQQSLDQGLQFLIQYYNGEERAKGNILERFSAQQFPDLHSELNLSSLELGDSALYFCASSGEGQTNEKLFFGSGTQLSVL.

The sample holds a few counts of this clone. The chain links TRBV5-6 to TRBJ1-1; D not resolved. Per the germline V gene, CDR1 is SGHDT and CDR2 is YYEEEE. This CDR3 contains 14 residues. V lost 1 base and J lost 5, with 12 bases in between. In DNA form, the CDR3 reads TGTGCCAGCAGCTTGTACGGCCAGGAAACTGAAGCTTTCTTT. Amino acids: CASSLYGQETEAFF.

The chain is built from TRBV10-1 and TRBJ1-1, with unresolved D. The CDR3 totals 15 residues. Trimming took off 0 bases at V and 8 bases at J, with 16 bases between the two ends. In germline, CDR1 is WNHNN, CDR2 SYGVQD (reference sequence). CDR3 coding DNA: TGCGCCAGCAGTGAGTCGCTTGACGGGGTTCGGGAAGCTTTCTTT. It encodes CASSESLDGVREAFF.

The chain combines TRBV3-1 (or the pseudogene TRBV3-2) with TRBJ2-2, with 7 bases aligning to TRBD2. This CDR3 is built from 15 residues. The V and J ends lost 3 bases and 1 base, in that order; junction bases with no gene match: 2. Germline V gene data show CDR1 as LGHDT and CDR2 as YNNKEL (reference sequence). The CDR3 spells CASSQTGGNTGELFF. The CDR3 region has the DNA TGTGCCAGCAGCCAGACGGGGGGGAACACCGGGGAGCTGTTTTTT.